This T cell receptor beta chain was found in a study of blood T cell repertoires in COVID-19. Trimming took 4 bases from V and 1 from J; bases not matched to a gene: 8. CDR3 size: 17 residues. In germline, CDR1 is LNHDA, CDR2 SQIVND (reference sequence). Original data processing: Cell counts per sample came from amplifying reference gene primers. Measured with immunoSEQ multiplex PCR; TCRdb has only the in-frame clones, and not every one. The V and J calls and clone size are taken from that table; D and trimming were inferred from the DNA. The sample includes about 170,000 clones, 70% to 85% seen only once; the top ten take about a fifth.

Source material: peripheral blood. The sequence was obtained from an elderly woman with acute or convalescent COVID-19. V is TRBV19 and J is TRBJ2-1, with 9 bases identical to TRBD1. The CDR3 nucleotides are TGTGCCAGTAGTACTGGACCGGGACAGGGATCCTACAATGAGCAGTTCTTC. As protein: CASSTGPGQGSYNEQFF.